This T cell receptor beta chain stems from a study of T cell changes during pregnancy in multiple sclerosis. With 8 bases removed from V and 3 bases from J, the gap between germline ends came to 19 bases. The CDR3 contains 15 residues. Germline CDR1 is MGHRA and CDR2 is YSYEKL. Produced via immunoSEQ multiplex PCR; TCRdb's table is partial and in-frame only. The sample shows 40,000 to 55,000 clones, 80% to 90% of them seen only once. This TCR was sampled from a female donor with multiple sclerosis, enrolled in a pregnancy study. Sequenced here: CD8+ T cells from peripheral blood mononuclear cells, sampled in the second trimester of pregnancy. The gene calls are TRBV4-1 and TRBJ1-1; D is unclear. CDR3 DNA: TGCGCCAGCCCTACTCAGAACAGTGGTGACACTGAAGCTTTCTTT. This codes for CASPTQNSGDTEAFF.